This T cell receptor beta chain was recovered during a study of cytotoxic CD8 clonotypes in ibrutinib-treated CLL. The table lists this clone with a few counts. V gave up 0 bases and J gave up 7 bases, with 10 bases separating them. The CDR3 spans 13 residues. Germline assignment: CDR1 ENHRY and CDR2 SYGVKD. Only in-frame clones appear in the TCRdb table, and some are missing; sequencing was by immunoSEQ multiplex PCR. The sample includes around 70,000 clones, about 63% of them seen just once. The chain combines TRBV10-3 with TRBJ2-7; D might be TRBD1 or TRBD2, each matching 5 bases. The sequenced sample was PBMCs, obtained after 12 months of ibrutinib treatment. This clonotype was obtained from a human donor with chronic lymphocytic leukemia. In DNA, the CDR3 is TGTGCCATCAGTGAGTCCAGGGACGGTGAGCAGTACTTC. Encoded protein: CAISESRDGEQYF.